This entry lists 17 T cell receptor beta chains sequenced from one sample in a study of shared clonotypes between healthy human individuals (dated by TCRdb to 2019 to 2021). For the CD8 naive samples, CD45RO-negative cells were positively selected for CCR7, yielding a CD45RA+CCR7+ population from which TemRA cells were excluded. The library was produced with the immunoSEQ multiplex PCR assay. The clones in this table, taken by TCRdb from immuneACCESS, are in-frame only. Not every clone is retained; where verified, under half of the shortfall comes from an unresolved V gene, and the cause of the rest is unknown. The sample table records over 750,000 clones; just over 95% of these occur just once. The ten largest clones add up to around 0.21% of the sample. The sequenced material came from naive CD8+ T cells sorted from blood. The label giving this sample's cell subset or site can be read as: CD45RA+CCR7+. These receptors were taken from a young man in good health.

This chain links TRBV5-1 with TRBJ2-2; TRBD2 aligns across 10 bases. There are 18 residues in the CDR3. V lost 3 bases, J lost 5 bases, and 13 bases stayed unmatched. The germline CDR1 and CDR2 sequences are SGHRS and YFSETQ. The CDR3 DNA follows: TGCGCCAGCAGCTCCCTGGCGGGCCTAGCGGGAGAGACCGGGGAGCTGTTTTTT. It is translated as CASSSLAGLAGETGELFF.

The rearrangement joins TRBV29-1 to TRBJ2-1; the match to TRBD2 covers 9 bases. V was pared by 1 base and J by 0 bases, with 7 bases of the junction left unmatched. The CDR3 is 17 amino acids. Germline V gene data show CDR1 as SQVTM and CDR2 as ANQGSEA. The CDR3 nucleotides read TGCAGCGTTGAAGGGCTAGCGGGACCAAGCTCCTACAATGAGCAGTTCTTC. Translating it yields CSVEGLAGPSSYNEQFF.

CDR3 in DNA: TGTGCCAGCAGACCCGCCGACGGTAGCTCCTACGAGCAGTACTTC. Translated: CASRPADGSSYEQYF. This sequence joins TRBV27 and TRBJ2-7; D gene uncertain. Germline CDR1 MNHEY, CDR2 SMNVEV (reference sequence). Trimming took off 6 bases at V and 0 bases at J, with 15 bases between the two ends. The CDR3 contains 15 residues.

The J gene is TRBJ2-1, the V gene TRBV18; D not certain. The CDR3 covers 15 residues. Trimming cost V 2 bases and J 0 bases, with 8 bases left between them. Germline values: CDR1 KGHSH, CDR2 LQKENI. This chain's CDR3 is CASSPTESSYNEQFF. CDR3 nucleotides: TGTGCCAGCTCACCAACAGAGAGCTCCTACAATGAGCAGTTCTTC.

The chain joins TRBV5-1 to TRBJ1-1; D not certain. Trimming removed 4 bases at V and 0 bases at J, with 10 bases between. Per germline, CDR1 SGHRS and CDR2 YFSETQ. This CDR3 has 14 residues. This chain's CDR3 is CASSPAIMNTEAFF. DNA of the CDR3: TGCGCCAGCAGCCCGGCCATAATGAACACTGAAGCTTTCTTT.

V usage is TRBV28 and J usage is TRBJ2-4, with D perhaps matching TRBD1 (5 bases). This CDR3 has 17 amino acids. Germline lookup yields CDR1 MDHEN and CDR2 SYDVKM. The V end was cut by 6 bases, the J end by 0 bases, with 18 bases between. CDR3 loop: CASRESRATLAKNIQYF. CDR3 nucleotide sequence: TGTGCCAGCAGGGAAAGCAGGGCAACCTTAGCCAAAAACATTCAGTACTTC.

V usage is TRBV6-1 and J usage is TRBJ1-1; D is uncertain. V was trimmed by 11 bases and J by 4 bases, leaving 11 bases between them. Germline CDR1 and CDR2: MNHNS and SASEGT. The CDR3 loop spans 11 amino acids. CDR3 residues: CASSRGTEAFF. Here the CDR3 DNA reads TGTGCCTCGAGTCGGGGCACTGAAGCTTTCTTT.

In the case of this clone: The same CDR3 is also encoded by other DNA sequences in this sample. CDR3 coding DNA: TGTGCCAGCAGTTTCGGGCAGGGTAACACTGAAGCTTTCTTT. This sequence encodes CASSFGQGNTEAFF. The rearrangement uses TRBV27 and TRBJ1-1; D might be TRBD1 (5 bases). The CDR3 runs to 14 residues. The ends were cut back, 3 bases at V and 2 bases at J, with 10 bases in the middle. Germline-derived CDR1 and CDR2 are MNHEY and SMNVEV (reference sequence).

This chain uses TRBV27 with TRBJ1-1; D is ambiguous. This CDR3 has 13 amino acids. Trimming took 6 bases from V and 0 from J, leaving 8 bases between them. The germline CDR1 and CDR2 sequences are MNHEY and SMNVEV (reference sequence). The CDR3 nucleotides are TGTGCCAGCAGGGTAACAGTGAACACTGAAGCTTTCTTT. This translates into CASRVTVNTEAFF.

The chain is built from TRBV6-4 and TRBJ2-7; TRBD2 agrees at 9 bases. Germline lookup yields CDR1 MRHNA and CDR2 SNTAGT. The CDR3 runs to 15 residues. V was pared by 2 bases and J by 3 bases, with 5 bases of the junction left unmatched. The CDR3 sequence: CASSDQGLAGYEQYF. The DNA for the CDR3 is TGTGCCAGCAGTGACCAGGGACTAGCAGGCTACGAGCAGTACTTC.

J is TRBJ2-2 and V is TRBV7-4; TRBD2 matches 10 bases. The V and J ends lost 11 bases and 2 bases, in that order; junction bases with no gene match: 14. The CDR3 totals 17 residues. In germline, CDR1 is SGHVT, CDR2 SQSDAQ. The CDR3 sequence: CAHTQAGLAVNTGELFF. Written as DNA, the CDR3 is TGTGCCCACACTCAGGCCGGACTAGCGGTAAACACCGGGGAGCTGTTTTTT.

This sequence joins TRBV14 and TRBJ1-1; tentative D call: TRBD1 (5 bases). V gave up 6 bases and J gave up 1 base, with 12 bases separating them. The length of the CDR3 is 14 residues. Germline assignment: CDR1 SGHDN and CDR2 FVKESK. The CDR3 nucleotides read TGTGCCAGCAGTCCAGGGTGGGGGAACACTGAAGCTTTCTTT. Protein product: CASSPGWGNTEAFF.

As regards this clone: Other DNA sequences in this sample translate to the same CDR3. V usage is TRBV5-1 and J usage is TRBJ2-1; D is uncertain. This CDR3 contains 12 residues. V dropped 0 bases and J dropped 7 bases, with 5 bases sitting between them. In germline, CDR1 is SGHRS, CDR2 YFSETQ. CDR3 sequence (DNA): TGCGCCAGCAGCTTGGGTGGGAATGAGCAGTTCTTC. Translating gives CASSLGGNEQFF.

The chain couples TRBV10-1 to TRBJ2-5; D is undetermined. In germline, CDR1 is WNHNN, CDR2 SYGVQD (reference sequence). V lost 6 bases to trimming and J lost 7 bases, with 18 bases between them. The CDR3 runs to 14 residues. CDR3 nucleotides: TGCGCCAGCAGCCCCCGGGTTGGGGAAGGGACCCAGTACTTC. Protein: CASSPRVGEGTQYF.

V usage is TRBV7-9 and J usage is TRBJ2-1, with 8 bases matching TRBD1. Trimming took 5 bases from V and 0 from J; bases not matched to a gene: 9. The CDR3 has 17 residues. Per the germline V gene, CDR1 is SEHNR and CDR2 is FQNEAQ (reference sequence). The chain's CDR3 is CASSPLRTGSSYNEQFF. CDR3 nucleotides: TGTGCCAGCAGCCCACTAAGGACAGGGAGCTCCTACAATGAGCAGTTCTTC.

This clone occurred once. Other DNA sequences in this specimen translate into the identical CDR3. The rearrangement joins TRBV6-5 to TRBJ2-7; no reliable D call. Germline CDR1 is MNHEY and CDR2 is SVGAGI. The V end lost 0 bases, the J end lost 2 bases, and 5 bases lay between the germline ends. The CDR3 has 13 amino acids. The CDR3 sequence: CASSYSPTYEQYF. As DNA, the CDR3 is TGTGCCAGCAGTTACTCCCCGACCTACGAGCAGTACTTC.

This chain connects TRBV5-5 to TRBJ2-7; 11 bases fit TRBD1. The CDR3 extends over 14 amino acids. Trimming at V came to 4 bases and at J to 7 bases, leaving 7 bases not matched to a gene. Germline V gene data show CDR1 as SGHKS and CDR2 as YYEKEE (reference sequence). The CDR3 DNA reads as TGTGCCAGCAGCGACGGACAGGGGGCTTATGAGCAGTACTTC. Translated: CASSDGQGAYEQYF.